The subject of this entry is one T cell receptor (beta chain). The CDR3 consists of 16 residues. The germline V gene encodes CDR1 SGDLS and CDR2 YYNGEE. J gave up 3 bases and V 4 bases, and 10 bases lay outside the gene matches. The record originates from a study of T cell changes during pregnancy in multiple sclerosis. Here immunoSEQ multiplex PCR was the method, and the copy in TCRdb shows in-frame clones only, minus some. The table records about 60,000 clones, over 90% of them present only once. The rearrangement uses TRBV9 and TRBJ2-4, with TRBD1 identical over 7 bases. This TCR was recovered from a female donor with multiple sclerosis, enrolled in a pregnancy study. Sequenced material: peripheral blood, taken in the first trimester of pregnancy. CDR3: CASSPRQGSGKNIQYF. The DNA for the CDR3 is TGTGCCAGCAGCCCTAGACAGGGCTCGGGCAAAAACATTCAGTACTTC.